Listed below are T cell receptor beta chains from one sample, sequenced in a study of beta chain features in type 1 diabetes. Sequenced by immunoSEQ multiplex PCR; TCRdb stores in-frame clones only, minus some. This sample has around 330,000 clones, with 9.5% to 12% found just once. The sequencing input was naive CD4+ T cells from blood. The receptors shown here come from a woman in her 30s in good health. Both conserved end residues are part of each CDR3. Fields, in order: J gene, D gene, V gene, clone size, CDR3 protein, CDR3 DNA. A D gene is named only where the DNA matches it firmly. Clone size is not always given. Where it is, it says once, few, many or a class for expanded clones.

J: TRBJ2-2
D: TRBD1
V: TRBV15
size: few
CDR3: CATSSLTGAFTGELFF
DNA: TGTGCCACCAGCAGCTTGACAGGGGCTTTCACCGGGGAGCTGTTTTTT

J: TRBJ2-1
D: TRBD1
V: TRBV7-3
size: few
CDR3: CASSPDRARNEQFF
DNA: TGTGCCAGCAGCCCCGACAGGGCCCGCAATGAGCAGTTCTTC

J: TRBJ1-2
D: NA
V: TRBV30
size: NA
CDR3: CVKDPQGTTGYTF
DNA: TGCGTGAAAGACCCACAGGGTACGACGGGCTACACCTTC

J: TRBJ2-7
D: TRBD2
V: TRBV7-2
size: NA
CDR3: CASGKPSGSYEQYF
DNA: TGTGCCAGCGGCAAACCTAGCGGGAGCTACGAGCAGTACTTC

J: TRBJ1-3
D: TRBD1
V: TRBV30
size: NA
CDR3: CAWSVRRDRILSGNTIYF
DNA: TGTGCCTGGAGTGTACGTAGGGACAGGATCCTCTCTGGAAACACCATATATTTT

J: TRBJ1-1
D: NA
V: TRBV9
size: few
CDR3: CASSVGPPGTEAFF
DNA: TGTGCCAGCAGCGTAGGACCCCCGGGCACTGAAGCTTTCTTT

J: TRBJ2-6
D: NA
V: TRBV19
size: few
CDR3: CASSPGARSGANVLTF
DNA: TGTGCCAGTAGCCCAGGGGCTCGCTCTGGGGCCAACGTCCTGACTTTC

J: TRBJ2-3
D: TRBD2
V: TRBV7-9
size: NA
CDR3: CASSRLAGVTDTQYF
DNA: TGTGCCAGCAGCCGACTAGCGGGAGTCACAGATACGCAGTATTTT

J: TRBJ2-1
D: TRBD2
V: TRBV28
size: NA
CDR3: CASSFLSGSYNEQFF
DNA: TGTGCCAGCAGTTTCCTTAGCGGGTCCTACAATGAGCAGTTCTTC

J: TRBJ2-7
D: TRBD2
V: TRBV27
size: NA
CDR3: CASSLRRTSGRHYEQYF
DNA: TGTGCCAGCAGTTTAAGGCGGACTAGCGGGAGGCACTACGAGCAGTACTTC

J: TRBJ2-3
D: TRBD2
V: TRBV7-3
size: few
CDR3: CASSLMGGSWTDTQYF
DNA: TGTGCCAGCAGCTTAATGGGCGGGAGCTGGACAGATACGCAGTATTTT

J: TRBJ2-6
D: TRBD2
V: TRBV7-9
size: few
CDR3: CASSLGLAGASGANVLTF
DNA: TGTGCCAGCAGCTTAGGACTAGCGGGAGCCTCTGGGGCCAACGTCCTGACTTTC

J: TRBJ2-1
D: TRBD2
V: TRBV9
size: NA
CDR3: CASSVTSGGGEQFF
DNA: TGTGCCAGCAGCGTGACTAGCGGGGGCGGTGAGCAGTTCTTC

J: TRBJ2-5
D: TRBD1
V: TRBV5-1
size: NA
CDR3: CASTGQQETQYF
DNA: TGCGCCAGCACGGGACAGCAAGAGACCCAGTACTTC

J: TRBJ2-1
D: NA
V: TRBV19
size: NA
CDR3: CASTRTTNYNEQFF
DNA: TGTGCCAGTACCCGGACTACCAATTACAATGAGCAGTTCTTC

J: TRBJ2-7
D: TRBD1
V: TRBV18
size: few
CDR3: CASSQTSGTGNYEQYF
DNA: TGTGCCAGCTCCCAGACCTCTGGGACAGGTAACTACGAGCAGTACTTC

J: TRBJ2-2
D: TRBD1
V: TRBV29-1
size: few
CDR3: CSVRRGTGTGFPGELFF
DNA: TGCAGCGTCCGCCGGGGGACCGGGACAGGGTTTCCCGGGGAGCTGTTTTTT

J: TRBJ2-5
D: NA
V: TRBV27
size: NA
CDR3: CASSLSLRETQYF
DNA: TGTGCCAGCAGTTTAAGCCTTCGAGAGACCCAGTACTTC

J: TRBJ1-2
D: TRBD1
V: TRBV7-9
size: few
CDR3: CASSATGFYGYTF
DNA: TGTGCCAGCAGCGCGACAGGGTTCTACGGCTACACCTTC

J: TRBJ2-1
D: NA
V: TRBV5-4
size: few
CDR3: CASRAVSSYNEQFF
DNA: TGTGCCAGCAGAGCCGTTAGCTCCTACAATGAGCAGTTCTTC

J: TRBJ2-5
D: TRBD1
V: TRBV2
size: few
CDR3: CASSGDRGGPETQYF
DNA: TGTGCCAGCAGTGGAGACAGGGGAGGACCGGAGACCCAGTACTTC

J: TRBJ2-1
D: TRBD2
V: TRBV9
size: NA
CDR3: CASSVENGGLAGERPYNEQFF
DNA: TGTGCCAGCAGCGTAGAAAATGGGGGACTAGCGGGGGAACGCCCCTACAATGAGCAGTTCTTC

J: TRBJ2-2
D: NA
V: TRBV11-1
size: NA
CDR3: CASSFSSRSSNTGELFF
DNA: TGTGCCAGCAGCTTTAGTTCCCGGTCTTCGAACACCGGGGAGCTGTTTTTT

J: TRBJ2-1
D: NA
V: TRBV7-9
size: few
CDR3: CASSLAAEDEQFF
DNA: TGTGCCAGCAGCTTAGCGGCCGAGGATGAGCAGTTCTTC

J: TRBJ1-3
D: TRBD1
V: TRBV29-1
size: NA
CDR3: CSVGTGGGNTIYF
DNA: TGCAGCGTTGGAACAGGGGGCGGAAACACCATATATTTT

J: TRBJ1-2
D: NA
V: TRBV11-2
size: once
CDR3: CASSYKGGGGYTF
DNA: TGTGCCAGCAGCTACAAGGGAGGTGGTGGCTACACCTTC

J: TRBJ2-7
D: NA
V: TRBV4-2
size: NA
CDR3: CASSQDLYPGGPFRQYF
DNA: TGTGCCAGCAGCCAAGATCTGTATCCAGGGGGGCCCTTCAGGCAGTACTTC

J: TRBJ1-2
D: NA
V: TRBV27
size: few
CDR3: CASSPNRADYGYTF
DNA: TGTGCCAGCAGTCCGAACAGGGCTGACTATGGCTACACCTTC

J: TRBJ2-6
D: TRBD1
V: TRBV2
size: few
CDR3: CASSGGTGPGANVLTF
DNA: TGTGCCAGCAGTGGCGGGACAGGGCCTGGGGCCAACGTCCTGACTTTC

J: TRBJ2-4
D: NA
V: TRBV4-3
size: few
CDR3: CASSQDSTASRNIQYF
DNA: TGCGCCAGCAGCCAAGACTCTACGGCTAGCAGAAACATTCAGTACTTC

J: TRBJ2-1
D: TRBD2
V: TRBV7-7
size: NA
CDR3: CASSQLAGYNEQFF
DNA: TGTGCTAGCAGCCAACTAGCGGGATACAATGAGCAGTTCTTC

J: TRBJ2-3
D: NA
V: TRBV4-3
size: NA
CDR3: CATSRDQAYTDTQYF
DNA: TGCGCCACTAGTCGGGATCAAGCCTATACAGATACGCAGTATTTT

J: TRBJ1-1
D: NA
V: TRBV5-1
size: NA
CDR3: CASSLSSGNTEAFF
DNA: TGCGCCAGCAGTCTGAGCTCGGGTAACACTGAAGCTTTCTTT

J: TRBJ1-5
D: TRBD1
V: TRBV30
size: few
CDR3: CAWSLQGSGSNQPQHF
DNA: TGTGCCTGGAGTCTACAGGGGAGCGGTAGCAATCAGCCCCAGCATTTT

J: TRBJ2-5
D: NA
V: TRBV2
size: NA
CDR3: CASSETTQGRETQYF
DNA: TGTGCCAGCAGTGAAACCACCCAGGGTAGGGAGACCCAGTACTTC

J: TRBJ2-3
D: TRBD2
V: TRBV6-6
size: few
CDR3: CASSYSKLAGSTQYF
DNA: TGTGCCAGCAGTTACTCGAAGCTAGCGGGTTCTACGCAGTATTTT

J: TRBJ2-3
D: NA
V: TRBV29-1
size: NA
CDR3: CSVQGRTTDTQYF
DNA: TGCAGCGTTCAGGGCAGGACAACAGATACGCAGTATTTT

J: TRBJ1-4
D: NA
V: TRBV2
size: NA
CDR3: CASRIRQANEKLFF
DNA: TGTGCCAGCAGGATTCGGCAGGCGAATGAAAAACTGTTTTTT

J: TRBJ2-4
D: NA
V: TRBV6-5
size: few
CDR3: CASSPRGLAKNIQYF
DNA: TGTGCCAGCAGTCCGAGAGGACTAGCCAAAAACATTCAGTACTTC

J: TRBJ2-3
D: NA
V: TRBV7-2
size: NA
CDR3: CASNPNRRLGADTQYF
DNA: TGTGCCAGCAATCCAAACAGGCGTTTAGGCGCAGATACGCAGTATTTT

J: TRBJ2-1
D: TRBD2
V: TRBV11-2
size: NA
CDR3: CASSLSAGANEQFF
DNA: TGTGCCAGCAGCTTATCAGCGGGAGCCAATGAGCAGTTCTTC

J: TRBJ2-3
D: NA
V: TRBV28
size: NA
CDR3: CASSLVRRTDTQYF
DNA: TGTGCCAGCAGTTTAGTGAGGCGCACAGATACGCAGTATTTT

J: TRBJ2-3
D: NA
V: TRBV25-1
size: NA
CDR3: CASSTGGGPRDTQYF
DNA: TGTGCCAGCAGTACTGGTGGAGGGCCGAGAGATACGCAGTATTTT

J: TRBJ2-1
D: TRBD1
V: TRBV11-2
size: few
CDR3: CASSSMGQGYNEQFF
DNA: TGTGCCAGCAGCTCTATGGGACAGGGGTACAATGAGCAGTTCTTC

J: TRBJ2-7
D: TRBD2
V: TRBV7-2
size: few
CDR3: CASTSGVTYEQYF
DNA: TGTGCCAGCACTAGCGGAGTCACCTACGAGCAGTACTTC